One TCR beta chain is described in this entry. Its specificity is unknown. This sample is part of a study of T cell responses to AZD1222 COVID-19 vaccine. Study-wide points: Donors skewed white British and female; clonal diversity was possibly underestimated. Following two doses of AZD1222, Spike-specific TCR breadth and depth rose.

CDR1 SGHNT and CDR2 YYREEE come from the germline V gene (reference sequence). CDR3 length equals 13 residues. Trimming left V 6 bases short and J 1 base short, with 10 bases between. TCRdb's table, derived via immunoSEQ multiplex PCR, lists solely in-frame clones and lacks some. The sample comprises roughly 140,000 clones, 80% to 90% of which are singletons, and around 3% rests with the top ten. The chain carries TRBV5-4 and TRBJ1-1, with no clear D. The material sequenced was peripheral blood, taken on day 0 of AZD1222 vaccination. The TCR was taken from an adult in good health. The CDR3 loop reads CASTSPRNTEAFF. The CDR3 nucleotides are TGTGCCAGCACCTCGCCGAGGAACACTGAAGCTTTCTTT.